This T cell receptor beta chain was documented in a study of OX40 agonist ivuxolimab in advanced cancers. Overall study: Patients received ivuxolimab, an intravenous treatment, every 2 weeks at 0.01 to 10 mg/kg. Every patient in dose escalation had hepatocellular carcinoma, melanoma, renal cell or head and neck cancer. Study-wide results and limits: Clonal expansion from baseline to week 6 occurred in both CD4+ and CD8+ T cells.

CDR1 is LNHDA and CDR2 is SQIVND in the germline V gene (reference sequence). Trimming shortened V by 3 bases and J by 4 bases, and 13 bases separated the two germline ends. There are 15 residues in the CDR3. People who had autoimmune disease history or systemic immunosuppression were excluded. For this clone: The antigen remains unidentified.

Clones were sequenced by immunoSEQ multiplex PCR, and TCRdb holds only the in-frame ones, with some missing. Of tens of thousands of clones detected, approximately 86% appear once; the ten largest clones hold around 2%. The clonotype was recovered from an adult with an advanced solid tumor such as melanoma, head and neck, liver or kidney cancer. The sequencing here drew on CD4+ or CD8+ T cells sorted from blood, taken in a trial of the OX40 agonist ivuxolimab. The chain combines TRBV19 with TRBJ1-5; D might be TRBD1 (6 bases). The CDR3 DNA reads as TGTGCCAGTAGTATTGGGCAGGGGCGGAATCAGCCCCAGCATTTT. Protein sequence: CASSIGQGRNQPQHF. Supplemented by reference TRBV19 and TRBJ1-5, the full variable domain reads DGGITQSPKYLFRKEGQNVTLSCEQNLNHDAMYWYRQDPGQGLRLIYYSQIVNDFQKGDIAEGYSVSREKKESFPLTVTSAQKNPTAFYLCASSIGQGRNQPQHFGDGTRLSIL.